This T cell receptor (beta chain) was profiled in a study of blood T cell repertoires in COVID-19. In the study overall: The United States, Italy and Spain were the sources of the acute and convalescent COVID-19 samples. Sources were T cells, B-cell-depleted T cells, or PBMCs; the material itself was cDNA or gDNA.

This clone has only a few counts. V was trimmed by 4 bases and J by 3 bases, leaving 13 bases between them. Germline V gene sequence: CDR1 KGHSH, CDR2 LQKENI. This CDR3 comprises 14 residues. Under the authors' procedure: Estimated nucleated cell counts came from reference gene primer amplification. Sequenced by immunoSEQ multiplex PCR; TCRdb stores in-frame clones only, minus some. The V and J calls and clone size come from that table; D and trimming were worked out from the DNA. The repertoire includes some 250,000 clones, approximately 87% of them detected once, and about an eighth sits in the top ten.

The V gene is TRBV18, the J gene TRBJ2-7, with D possibly being TRBD1 (6 bases). The sequence was obtained from a woman in her 30s with COVID-19, enrolled during active disease. The sample was peripheral blood. CDR3 sequence: CASSRQDGLYEQYF. The CDR3 DNA sequence: TGTGCCAGCTCACGACAGGACGGGCTCTACGAGCAGTACTTC. The full variable domain, in which reference TRBV18 and TRBJ2-7 provide the parts outside the CDR3, is NAGVMQNPRHLVRRRGQEARLRCSPMKGHSHVYWYRQLPEEGLKFMVYLQKENIIDESGMPKERFSAEFPKEGPSILRIQQVVRGDSAAYFCASSRQDGLYEQYFGPGTRLTVT.